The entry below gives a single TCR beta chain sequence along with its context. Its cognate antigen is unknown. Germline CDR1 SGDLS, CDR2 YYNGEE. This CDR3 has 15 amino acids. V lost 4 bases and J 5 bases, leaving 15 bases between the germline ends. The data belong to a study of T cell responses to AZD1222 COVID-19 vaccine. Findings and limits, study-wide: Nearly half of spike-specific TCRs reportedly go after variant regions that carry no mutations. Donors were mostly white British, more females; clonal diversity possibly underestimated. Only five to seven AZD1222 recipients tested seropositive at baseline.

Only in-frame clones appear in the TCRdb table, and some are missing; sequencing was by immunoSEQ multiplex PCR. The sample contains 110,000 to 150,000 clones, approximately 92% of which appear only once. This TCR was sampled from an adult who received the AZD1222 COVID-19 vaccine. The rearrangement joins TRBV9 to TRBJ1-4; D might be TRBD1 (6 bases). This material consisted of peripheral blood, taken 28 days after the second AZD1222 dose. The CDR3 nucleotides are TGTGCCAGCAGCACCCGTGGGGGGGGCAATGAAAAACTGTTTTTT. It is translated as CASSTRGGGNEKLFF.